The 24 T cell receptor beta chains listed next were all sequenced from one sample in a study of sequential checkpoint blockade in melanoma. Treatment defined: randomized to nivolumab then ipilimumab (arm A) or the reverse (arm B). Some clones are missing from TCRdb's copy, which holds only in-frame ones; the method was immunoSEQ multiplex PCR. The data hold some 31,000 clones, with about 86% observed a single time. The starting material was CD8+ T cells sorted from blood (inferred from file names), obtained from a patient given nivolumab and ipilimumab in sequence. These receptors all come from a human donor with melanoma.

J is TRBJ1-2 and V is TRBV11-2; D gene unclear. The CDR3 covers 12 residues. Germline loops: CDR1 SGHAT, CDR2 FQNNGV. V was pared by 5 bases and J by 4 bases, with 8 bases between. CDR3 DNA sequence: TGTGCCAGCAGCCTACCGGGCTATGGCTACACCTTC. It yields the protein CASSLPGYGYTF. The entire variable domain, with the rest obtained from reference TRBV11-2 and TRBJ1-2, is as follows: EAGVAQSPRYKIIEKRQSVAFWCNPISGHATLYWYQQILGQGPKLLIQFQNNGVVDDSQLPKDRFSAERLKGVDSTLKIQPAKLEDSAVYLCASSLPGYGYTFGSGTRLTVV.

The genes are TRBV28 and TRBJ2-5; TRBD1 agrees at 7 bases. Trimming at V came to 4 bases and at J to 4 bases, leaving 12 bases not matched to a gene. Germline V gives CDR1 MDHEN, CDR2 SYDVKM. This CDR3 comprises 16 residues. The DNA for the CDR3 is TGTGCCAGCAGTTCCTTAACCGGGACAGCAGGAGAGACCCAGTACTTC. Its translation is CASSSLTGTAGETQYF.

The chain has TRBV10-1 and TRBJ2-3; D perhaps matches TRBD1 (6 bases). The V gene's germline CDR1 is WNHNN and CDR2 SYGVQD (reference sequence). V was cut by 11 bases and J by 4 bases, with 22 bases left in between. The CDR3 has 15 amino acids. Written as DNA, the CDR3 is TGCGCCGGCCGAGGAACAGGGCAGTGTGCAGATACGCAGTATTTT. Its translation is CAGRGTGQCADTQYF.

J is TRBJ2-3 and V is TRBV18, with TRBD1 matching over 10 bases. The J segment lost 3 bases and the V segment lost 5 bases, leaving 8 bases of the junction unmatched. Germline V lookup: CDR1 KGHSH, CDR2 LQKENI. The CDR3 has 16 amino acids. The CDR3 sequence: CASSARQGARTDTQYF. The CDR3 DNA follows: TGTGCCAGCTCAGCCCGACAGGGGGCGCGGACAGATACGCAGTATTTT.

The V gene is TRBV4-3, the J gene TRBJ2-7; 7 nucleotides line up with TRBD1. Germline V gene sequence: CDR1 LGHNA, CDR2 YSLEER. CDR3 length: 15 amino acids. V gave up 1 base and J gave up 1 base; unmatched junction bases: 4. In DNA, the CDR3 is TGCGCCAGCAGCCAAGGACAGGGTTGGTCCTACGAGCAGTACTTC. Encoded protein: CASSQGQGWSYEQYF.

The rearrangement uses TRBV19 and TRBJ1-5; D perhaps matches TRBD1 (6 bases). CDR1 is LNHDA, CDR2 SQIVND, per germline (reference sequence). The CDR3 is 16 amino acids. Trimming took 7 bases from V and 6 from J, leaving 22 bases between them. CDR3 nucleotide sequence: TGTGCCAGTACCGATACCCGGGGGGGCGCTTTTCAGCCCCAGCATTTT. Its protein product is CASTDTRGGAFQPQHF.

The chain combines TRBV7-6 with TRBJ2-1, with 7 bases matching TRBD2. The V gene's germline CDR1 is SGHVS and CDR2 FNYEAQ. This CDR3 contains 18 residues. The ends lost 0 bases at V and 6 bases at J; junction bases unmatched: 14. The CDR3 protein is CASSLALRGTKRGNEQFF. The CDR3 DNA reads as TGTGCCAGCAGCTTAGCCCTCCGCGGGACTAAGCGGGGCAATGAGCAGTTCTTC.

The gene calls are TRBV19 and TRBJ2-7, with D tentatively TRBD1 (5 bases). This CDR3 contains 13 residues. The V end was cut by 6 bases, the J end by 0 bases, with 9 bases between. Germline V gene data show CDR1 as LNHDA and CDR2 as SQIVND (reference sequence). The CDR3: CASRDTFSYEQYF. CDR3 sequence (DNA): TGTGCCAGTAGGGACACTTTCTCCTACGAGCAGTACTTC.

The genes are TRBV19 and TRBJ2-7; 8 nucleotides match TRBD1. The V and J ends lost 6 bases and 2 bases, in that order; junction bases with no gene match: 6. Germline CDR1 and CDR2: LNHDA and SQIVND (reference sequence). The CDR3 has 14 amino acids. The CDR3 DNA sequence: TGTGCCAGTAGCTCCGGGACAGGTGCCTACGAGCAGTACTTC. Amino acids: CASSSGTGAYEQYF.

V is TRBV7-6 and J is TRBJ1-1; D is possibly TRBD1 (6 bases). There are 17 residues in the CDR3. From germline, CDR1 is SGHVS and CDR2 FNYEAQ. V lost 2 bases, J lost 1 base, and 17 bases lay in between. CDR3 coding DNA: TGTGCCAGCAGCTTAAATGGTAGGGGGGGAAGGAACACTGAAGCTTTCTTT. Translating it yields CASSLNGRGGRNTEAFF.

The rearrangement links TRBV7-9 to TRBJ2-3; TRBD1 might be the D (5 bases). CDR1 is SEHNR, CDR2 FQNEAQ, per germline (reference sequence). Trimming stripped 5 bases from V and 10 bases from J, with 22 bases between. The CDR3 runs to 15 residues. In DNA form, the CDR3 reads TGTGCCAGCAGCGAGAGTCCGGGCCCAAGGGGTCCGCAGTATTTT. Its protein is CASSESPGPRGPQYF.

Only one count was recorded for this clone. This chain connects TRBV6-5 to TRBJ1-2; tentatively, D is TRBD1 (6 bases). The V end was cut by 1 base, the J end by 0 bases, with 9 bases between. The CDR3 extends over 15 amino acids. Germline assignment: CDR1 MNHEY and CDR2 SVGAGI. The CDR3 loop reads CASSYLQGTNYGYTF. For the CDR3, the DNA is TGTGCCAGCAGTTACTTACAGGGAACTAACTATGGCTACACCTTC.

The chain employs TRBV4-2 and TRBJ2-7, with a possible D match to TRBD1 (6 bases). The CDR3 consists of 13 residues. V dropped 3 bases and J dropped 7 bases, with 13 bases sitting between them. Germline assignment: CDR1 LGHNA and CDR2 YNFKEQ. The CDR3 coding sequence is TGTGCCAGCAGCCACCGTAGACAGGATGAGCAGTACTTC. This codes for CASSHRRQDEQYF.

Only one count was recorded for this clone. The chain links TRBV7-9 to TRBJ2-2; 11 bases are a match to TRBD2. The CDR3 is 16 residues long. Germline V gives CDR1 SEHNR, CDR2 FQNEAQ (reference sequence). Trimming at V came to 1 base and at J to 7 bases, leaving 5 bases not matched to a gene. The CDR3 protein is CASSLGLAGSVGELFF. Here the CDR3 DNA reads TGTGCCAGCAGCTTAGGACTAGCGGGATCAGTCGGGGAGCTGTTTTTT.

This chain links TRBV4-1 with TRBJ1-1; 7 nucleotides align to TRBD1. V shed 5 bases, J shed 0 bases, and the junction held 15 bases outside the gene matches. The germline V gene encodes CDR1 MGHRA and CDR2 YSYEKL. CDR3 size: 18 residues. The CDR3 nucleotides read TGCGCCAGCAGCTCAAGACAGGGTGCTTGGCATGTGAACACTGAAGCTTTCTTT. This encodes CASSSRQGAWHVNTEAFF.

The chain recombines TRBV5-6 with TRBJ2-7; 12 positions match TRBD2. Germline V lookup: CDR1 SGHDT, CDR2 YYEEEE. Trimming at V came to 0 bases and at J to 2 bases, leaving 3 bases not matched to a gene. The CDR3 length is 16 residues. CDR3 loop: CASSLASGGAAYEQYF. The CDR3 nucleotides read TGTGCCAGCAGCTTGGCTAGCGGGGGGGCCGCCTACGAGCAGTACTTC.

The chain uses TRBV11-2 and TRBJ2-4; 8 bases map to TRBD2. J gave up 6 bases and V 5 bases, and 0 bases lay outside the gene matches. Per the germline V gene, CDR1 is SGHAT and CDR2 is FQNNGV. This CDR3 has 12 amino acids. CDR3 DNA sequence: TGTGCCAGCAGCCGGGGGGGAAACATTCAGTACTTC. Translating gives CASSRGGNIQYF. The variable domain in full, with the rest retrieved from reference TRBV11-2 and TRBJ2-4, is EAGVAQSPRYKIIEKRQSVAFWCNPISGHATLYWYQQILGQGPKLLIQFQNNGVVDDSQLPKDRFSAERLKGVDSTLKIQPAKLEDSAVYLCASSRGGNIQYFGAGTRLSVL.

The chain recombines TRBV21-1 with TRBJ2-7; the table gives TRBD2 as D, unverified against the DNA. TRBV21-1 is flagged as a pseudogene. The CDR3 spans 14 residues. The DNA of the CDR3 is TGTGCCAGCAGCAAAGGCAGTCCCCGAGGGGAGCAGTACTTC. Its protein product is CASSKGSPRGEQYF.

The V and J genes are TRBV5-1 and TRBJ2-7, with 7 bases aligning to TRBD2. The CDR3 has 16 residues. The germline CDR1 and CDR2 sequences are SGHRS and YFSETQ. Germline trimming cut 6 bases from V and 0 bases from J; bases unmatched to any gene: 12. The CDR3 sequence is CASNPSPGGFSYEQYF. CDR3 nucleotide sequence: TGCGCCAGCAACCCGTCCCCCGGGGGGTTCTCCTACGAGCAGTACTTC. Full variable domain (missing parts from reference TRBV5-1 and TRBJ2-7): KAGVTQTPRYLIKTRGQQVTLSCSPISGHRSVSWYQQTPGQGLQFLFEYFSETQRNKGNFPGRFSGRQFSNSRSEMNVSTLELGDSALYLCASNPSPGGFSYEQYFGPGTRLTVT.

The chain is built from TRBV13 and TRBJ1-2; D possibly corresponds to TRBD1 (5 bases). The germline V gene has CDR1 PRHDT and CDR2 FYEKMQ (reference sequence). The V end lost 7 bases, the J end lost 6 bases, and 18 bases lay between the germline ends. CDR3 length: 14 residues. The CDR3 coding sequence is TGTGCCAGCACCACCCTGGCAGGGTTTAATGGCTACACCTTC. As protein: CASTTLAGFNGYTF. Drawing the rest from reference TRBV13 and TRBJ1-2, the complete variable domain is AAGVIQSPRHLIKEKRETATLKCYPIPRHDTVYWYQQGPGQDPQFLISFYEKMQSDKGSIPDRFSAQQFSDYHSELNMSSLELGDSALYFCASTTLAGFNGYTFGSGTRLTVV.

This rearrangement joins TRBV28 to TRBJ1-1; the D is unclear. Looked up from germline, CDR1 is MDHEN and CDR2 is SYDVKM. This CDR3 spans 12 amino acids. V dropped 3 bases and J dropped 4 bases, with 6 bases sitting between them. As DNA, the CDR3 is TGTGCCAGCAGTTTTAGAGGCACTGAAGCTTTCTTT. Protein sequence: CASSFRGTEAFF.

The rearrangement joins TRBV6-6 to TRBJ2-1; 12 nucleotides align to TRBD2. This CDR3 comprises 16 residues. Germline V CDR1 and CDR2: MNHNY, SVGAGI (reference sequence). V lost 6 bases to trimming and J lost 3 bases; unmatched junction nucleotides: 6. Here the CDR3 DNA reads TGTGCCAGCAGCTACACTAGCGGGGGGTGCTACAATGAGCAGTTCTTC. It translates to CASSYTSGGCYNEQFF.

The chain combines TRBV21-1 with TRBJ2-7; the table's D call, TRBD1, was not checked against the DNA. TRBV21-1 is assigned pseudogene status. CDR3 size: 16 residues. The CDR3 sequence is CASISDPGQGTYEQYF. The CDR3 DNA sequence: TGTGCCAGCATTTCCGATCCGGGACAGGGGACGTACGAGCAGTACTTC.

The gene calls are TRBV29-1 and TRBJ2-2; TRBD1 aligns across 7 bases. Germline V CDR1 and CDR2: SQVTM, ANQGSEA. CDR3 length equals 15 residues. V was pared by 6 bases and J by 5 bases, with 12 bases of the junction left unmatched. This CDR3 is CSVCATGERTGELFF. The DNA of the CDR3 is TGCAGCGTGTGTGCTACAGGGGAAAGAACCGGGGAGCTGTTTTTT.